This T cell receptor beta chain was sequenced during a study of post-analysis software for immune sequencing data. Broader study findings: Compared with controls, patients showed significantly lower normalized Chao1 diversity. Five or six TRBV segments, TRBV5-6, TRBV5-1 and TRBV20-1 among them, were found more frequent in patients than controls. Samples from a shared batch, those prepared together, strongly co-clustered by F measure.

Germline V CDR1 and CDR2: DFQATT, SNEGSKA (reference sequence). With 5 bases clipped from V and 5 bases from J, the junction kept 8 bases outside the gene matches. The CDR3 is 14 amino acids. As to this clonotype: Its antigen is not identified. The missing conserved phenylalanine or tryptophan at the end of this CDR3 makes a read error likely.

Unique molecular identifiers tagged the TCR beta cDNA libraries. TCRdb reprocessed the PCR reads via MiXCR and lists one record per CDR3 protein. The sample holds some 800,000 distinct CDR3 sequences, around 46% seen once. The chain is built from TRBV20-1 and TRBJ2-1, with 8 nucleotides matching TRBD2. This TCR came from a girl aged 10-17 years with multiple sclerosis. The specimen sequenced was blood. CDR3 sequence: CSAETSGPNNEQFC. CDR3 coding DNA: TGCAGTGCTGAAACTAGCGGCCCTAACAATGAGCAGTTCTGC.